What follows is one T cell receptor (beta chain) and its context. In the authors' workflow: Amplified reference gene primers provided the basis for estimating nucleated cell counts. Only in-frame clones appear in the TCRdb table, and some are missing; sequencing was by immunoSEQ multiplex PCR. For V, J and clone size, that table is used; D and trimming come from the DNA. The table includes hundreds of thousands of clones, less than 90% detected once. This sample is drawn from a study of blood T cell repertoires in COVID-19. Study-wide context: In each case, the material was cDNA or gDNA derived from T cells, B-cell-depleted T cells, or PBMCs.

The V gene lost 7 bases and the J gene lost 10 bases, with 10 bases spanning the gap. Germline loops: CDR1 SNHLY, CDR2 FYNNEI. CDR3 length equals 11 residues. Enrolment of Seattle patients took place during active infection, and they were followed longitudinally. This TCR derives from a woman aged 55-69 years with COVID-19, enrolled during active disease. The chain uses TRBV2 and TRBJ1-4, with D possibly being TRBD1 (5 bases). Material: peripheral blood. The CDR3 DNA reads as TGTGCCAGCATACAGGCTGGAAAACTGTTTTTT. Its translation is CASIQAGKLFF.